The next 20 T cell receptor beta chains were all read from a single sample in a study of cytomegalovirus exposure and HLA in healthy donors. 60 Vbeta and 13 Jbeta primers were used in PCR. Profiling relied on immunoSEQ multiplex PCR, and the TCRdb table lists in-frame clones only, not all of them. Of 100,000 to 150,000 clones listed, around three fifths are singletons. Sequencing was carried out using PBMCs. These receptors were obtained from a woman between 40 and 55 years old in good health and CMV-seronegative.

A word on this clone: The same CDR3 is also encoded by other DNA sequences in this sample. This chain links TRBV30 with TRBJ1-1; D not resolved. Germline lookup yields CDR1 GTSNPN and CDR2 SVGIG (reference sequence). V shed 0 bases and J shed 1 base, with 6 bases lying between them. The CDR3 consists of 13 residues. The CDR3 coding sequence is TGTGCCTGGAGTGTAAACAGGAACACTGAAGCTTTCTTT. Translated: CAWSVNRNTEAFF.

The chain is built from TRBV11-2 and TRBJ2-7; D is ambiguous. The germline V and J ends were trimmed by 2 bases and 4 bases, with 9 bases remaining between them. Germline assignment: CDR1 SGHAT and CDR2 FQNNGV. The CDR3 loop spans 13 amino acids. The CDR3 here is CASSLNPVYEQYF. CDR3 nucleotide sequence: TGTGCCAGCAGCTTAAATCCCGTTTACGAGCAGTACTTC. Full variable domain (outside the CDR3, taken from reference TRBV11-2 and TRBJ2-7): EAGVAQSPRYKIIEKRQSVAFWCNPISGHATLYWYQQILGQGPKLLIQFQNNGVVDDSQLPKDRFSAERLKGVDSTLKIQPAKLEDSAVYLCASSLNPVYEQYFGPGTRLTVT.

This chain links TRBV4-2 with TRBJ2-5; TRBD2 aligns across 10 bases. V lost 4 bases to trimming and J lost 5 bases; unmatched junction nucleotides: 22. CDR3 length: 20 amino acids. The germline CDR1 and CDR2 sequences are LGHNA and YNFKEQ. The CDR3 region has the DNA TGTGCCAGCAGCCCATTGCCAACATGGGGGAGCGGGGGGGCCTCGGAGACCCAGTACTTC. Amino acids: CASSPLPTWGSGGASETQYF.

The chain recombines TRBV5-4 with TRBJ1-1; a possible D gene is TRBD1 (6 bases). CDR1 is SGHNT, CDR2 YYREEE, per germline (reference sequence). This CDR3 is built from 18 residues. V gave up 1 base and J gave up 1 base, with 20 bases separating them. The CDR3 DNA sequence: TGTGCCAGCAGCTTGCATCTCAGAGGGGGGGGGAGGAACACTGAAGCTTTCTTT. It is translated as CASSLHLRGGGRNTEAFF.

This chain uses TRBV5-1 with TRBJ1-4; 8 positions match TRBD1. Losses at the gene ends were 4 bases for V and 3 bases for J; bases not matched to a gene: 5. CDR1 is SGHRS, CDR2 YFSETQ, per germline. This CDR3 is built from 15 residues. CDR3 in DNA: TGCGCCAGCAGCCAGGACAGGGTCCCTAATGAAAAACTGTTTTTT. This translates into CASSQDRVPNEKLFF.

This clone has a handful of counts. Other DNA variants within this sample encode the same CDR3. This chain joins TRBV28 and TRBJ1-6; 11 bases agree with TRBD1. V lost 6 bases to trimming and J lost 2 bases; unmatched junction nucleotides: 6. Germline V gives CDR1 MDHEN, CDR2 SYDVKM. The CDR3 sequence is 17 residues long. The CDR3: CASRTGQGGTYNSPLHF. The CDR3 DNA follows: TGTGCCAGCAGAACGGGACAGGGGGGCACCTATAATTCACCCCTCCACTTT.

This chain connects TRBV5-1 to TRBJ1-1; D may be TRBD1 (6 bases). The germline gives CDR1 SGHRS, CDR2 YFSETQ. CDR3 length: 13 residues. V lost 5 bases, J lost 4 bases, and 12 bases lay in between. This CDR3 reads CASRRQDTTEAFF. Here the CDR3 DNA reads TGCGCCAGCAGGCGACAGGACACCACTGAAGCTTTCTTT.

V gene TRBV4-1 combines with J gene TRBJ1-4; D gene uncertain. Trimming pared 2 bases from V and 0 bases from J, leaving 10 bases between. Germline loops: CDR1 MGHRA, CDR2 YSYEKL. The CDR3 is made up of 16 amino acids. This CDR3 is CASSQFMGATNEKLFF. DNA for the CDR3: TGCGCCAGCAGCCAATTTATGGGAGCAACTAATGAAAAACTGTTTTTT.

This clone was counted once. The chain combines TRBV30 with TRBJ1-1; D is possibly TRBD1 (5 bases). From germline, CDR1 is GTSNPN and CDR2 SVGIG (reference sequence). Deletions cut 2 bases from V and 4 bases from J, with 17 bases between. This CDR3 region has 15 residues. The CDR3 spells CAWSLRGTGGTEAFF. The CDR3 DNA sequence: TGTGCCTGGAGTCTAAGAGGGACCGGGGGCACTGAAGCTTTCTTT.

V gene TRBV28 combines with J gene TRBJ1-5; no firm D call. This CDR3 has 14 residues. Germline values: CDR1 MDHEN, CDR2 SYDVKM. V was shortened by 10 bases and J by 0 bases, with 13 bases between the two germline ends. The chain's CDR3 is CANPPDNSNQPQHF. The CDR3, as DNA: TGTGCCAACCCCCCCGACAATAGCAATCAGCCCCAGCATTTT.

The chain's CDR3 is CASSQEVTGLTDTQYF. DNA of the CDR3: TGCGCCAGCAGCCAAGAGGTGACAGGACTGACAGATACGCAGTATTTT. The V gene is TRBV4-1, the J gene TRBJ2-3, with a weak D call TRBD1 (6 bases). CDR3 length equals 16 residues. Germline CDR1 is MGHRA and CDR2 is YSYEKL. Trimming pared 0 bases from V and 3 bases from J, leaving 13 bases between.

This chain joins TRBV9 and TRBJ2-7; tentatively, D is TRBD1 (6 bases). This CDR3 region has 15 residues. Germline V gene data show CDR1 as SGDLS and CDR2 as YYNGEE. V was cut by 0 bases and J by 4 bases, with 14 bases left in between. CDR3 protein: CASSVGTDKTYEQYF. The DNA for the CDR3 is TGTGCCAGCAGCGTAGGGACAGACAAGACATACGAGCAGTACTTC.

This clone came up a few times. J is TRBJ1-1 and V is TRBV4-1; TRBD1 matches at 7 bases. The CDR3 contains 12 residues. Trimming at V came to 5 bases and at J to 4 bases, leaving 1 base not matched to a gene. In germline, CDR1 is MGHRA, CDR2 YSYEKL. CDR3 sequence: CASSSGGTEAFF. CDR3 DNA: TGCGCCAGCAGCTCAGGGGGCACTGAAGCTTTCTTT.

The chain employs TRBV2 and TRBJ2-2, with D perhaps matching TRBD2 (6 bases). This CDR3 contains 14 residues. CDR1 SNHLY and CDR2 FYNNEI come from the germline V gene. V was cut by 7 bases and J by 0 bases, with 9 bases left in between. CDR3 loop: CASNGGANTGELFF. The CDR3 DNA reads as TGTGCCAGCAACGGGGGTGCGAACACCGGGGAGCTGTTTTTT.

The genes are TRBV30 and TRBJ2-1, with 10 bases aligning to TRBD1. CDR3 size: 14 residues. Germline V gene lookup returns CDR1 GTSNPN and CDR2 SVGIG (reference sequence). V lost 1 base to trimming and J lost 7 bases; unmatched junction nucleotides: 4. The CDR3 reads CAWSGGTGVNEQFF. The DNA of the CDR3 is TGTGCCTGGAGTGGGGGGACAGGGGTGAATGAGCAGTTCTTC.

The CDR3 DNA reads as TGTGCCAGCAGCTTATTAAGCGGGGGCACTGAAGCTTTCTTT. Protein sequence: CASSLLSGGTEAFF. The chain recombines TRBV7-2 with TRBJ1-1; D is perhaps TRBD1 (5 bases). The germline V gene has CDR1 SGHTA and CDR2 FQGNSA. This CDR3 region has 14 residues. V lost 2 bases, J lost 4 bases, and 11 bases lay in between.

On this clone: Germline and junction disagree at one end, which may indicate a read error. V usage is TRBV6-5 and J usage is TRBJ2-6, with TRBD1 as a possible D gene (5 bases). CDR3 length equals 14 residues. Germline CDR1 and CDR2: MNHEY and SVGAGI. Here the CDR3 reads CATSAGPGANVLTF. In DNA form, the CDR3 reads TGTGCCACCAGTGCAGGGCCTGGGGCCAACGTCCTGACTTTC.

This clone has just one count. The CDR3 nucleotides are TGTGCCAGCAGCGTAGGTCGAGATGAAAAACTGTTTTTT. This codes for CASSVGRDEKLFF. This rearrangement joins TRBV9 to TRBJ1-4, with D hard to call. The germline V gene encodes CDR1 SGDLS and CDR2 YYNGEE. V was clipped by 0 bases and J by 6 bases, with 6 bases between them. The CDR3 sequence is 13 residues long.

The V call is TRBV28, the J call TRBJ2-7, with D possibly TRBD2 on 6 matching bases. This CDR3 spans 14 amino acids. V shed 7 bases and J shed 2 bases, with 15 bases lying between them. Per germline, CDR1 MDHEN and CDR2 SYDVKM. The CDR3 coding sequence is TGTGCCAGCACTGCGGGGCGAACTCCCTACGAGCAGTACTTC. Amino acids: CASTAGRTPYEQYF.

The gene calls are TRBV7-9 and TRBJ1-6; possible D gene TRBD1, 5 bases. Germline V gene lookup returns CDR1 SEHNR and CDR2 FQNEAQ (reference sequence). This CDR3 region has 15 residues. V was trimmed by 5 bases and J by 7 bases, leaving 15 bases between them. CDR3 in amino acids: CASSLLDSRNSPLHF. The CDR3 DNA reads TGTGCCAGCAGCCTCCTCGACAGTCGGAATTCACCCCTCCACTTT.